This T cell receptor beta chain emerged from a study of beta chain features in type 1 diabetes. Study background: On cell yields, gender and age, patients and healthy donors were similar. Cells sorted and examined across all samples totaled approximately 100 million.

Study-wide results and caveats: Shorter TCRB CDR3s, moderately but significantly so, were found in Type 1 diabetes patients in all four CD4+ subsets.

Expressed TCRB transcripts got sequenced, as all isolated RNA was reverse transcribed. This table comes from immunoSEQ multiplex PCR, and its TCRdb copy is limited to in-frame clones, with some not included. The table records under 250,000 clones, approximately 13% of them present only once. This clone was recorded a few times. No antigen is known for it. This CDR3 region has 16 residues. From germline, CDR1 is SGHTA and CDR2 FQGNSA. V was pared by 4 bases and J by 4 bases, with 18 bases between. The clonotype was recovered from a man under 40 with type 1 diabetes. Sequencing was performed on naive CD4+ T cells from blood. This chain connects TRBV7-2 to TRBJ2-3; D possibly corresponds to TRBD2 (5 bases). The CDR3 nucleotides are TGTGCCAGCAGCTCCCGCTTCGGACTTAAAGCAGATACGCAGTATTTT. Translating gives CASSSRFGLKADTQYF.